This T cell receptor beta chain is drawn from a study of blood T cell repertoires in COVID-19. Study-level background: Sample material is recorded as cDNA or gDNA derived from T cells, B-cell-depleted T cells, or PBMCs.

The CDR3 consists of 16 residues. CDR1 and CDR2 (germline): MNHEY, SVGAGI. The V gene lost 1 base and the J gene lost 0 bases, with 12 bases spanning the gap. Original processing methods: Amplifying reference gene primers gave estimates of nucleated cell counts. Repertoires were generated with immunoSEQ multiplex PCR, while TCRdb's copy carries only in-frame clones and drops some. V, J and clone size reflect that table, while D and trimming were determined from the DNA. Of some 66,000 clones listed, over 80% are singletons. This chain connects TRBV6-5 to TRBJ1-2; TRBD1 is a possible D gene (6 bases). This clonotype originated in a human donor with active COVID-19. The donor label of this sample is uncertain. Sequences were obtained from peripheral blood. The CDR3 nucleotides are TGTGCCAGCAGTTACTTCAACAGGGCCCCTAACTATGGCTACACCTTC. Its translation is CASSYFNRAPNYGYTF.